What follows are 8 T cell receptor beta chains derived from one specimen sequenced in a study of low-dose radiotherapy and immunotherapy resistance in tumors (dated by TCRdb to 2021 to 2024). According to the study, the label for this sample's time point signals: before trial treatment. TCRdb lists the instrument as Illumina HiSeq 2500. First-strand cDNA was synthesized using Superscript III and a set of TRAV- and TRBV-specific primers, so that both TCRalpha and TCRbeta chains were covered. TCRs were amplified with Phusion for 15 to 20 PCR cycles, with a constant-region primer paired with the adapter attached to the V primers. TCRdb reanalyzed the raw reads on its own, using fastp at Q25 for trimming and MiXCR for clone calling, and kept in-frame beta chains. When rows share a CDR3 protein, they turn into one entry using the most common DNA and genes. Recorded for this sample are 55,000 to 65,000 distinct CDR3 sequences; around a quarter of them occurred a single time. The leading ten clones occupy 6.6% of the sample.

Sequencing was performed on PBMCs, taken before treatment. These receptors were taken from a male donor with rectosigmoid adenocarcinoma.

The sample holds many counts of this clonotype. Here the CDR3 reads CQDMAAFF. CDR3 sequence (DNA): TGTCAGGACATGGCGGCTTTCTTT. J is TRBJ1-1 and V is TRBV28; TRBD1 is a possible D gene (5 bases). In germline, CDR1 is MDHEN, CDR2 SYDVKM. This CDR3 contains 8 residues.

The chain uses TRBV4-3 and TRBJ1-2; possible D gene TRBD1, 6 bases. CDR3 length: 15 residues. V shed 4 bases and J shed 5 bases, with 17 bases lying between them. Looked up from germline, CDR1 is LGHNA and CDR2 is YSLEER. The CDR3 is CASSRSTGTLYGYTF. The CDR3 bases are TGCGCCAGCAGCCGCTCAACCGGGACATTGTATGGCTACACCTTC.

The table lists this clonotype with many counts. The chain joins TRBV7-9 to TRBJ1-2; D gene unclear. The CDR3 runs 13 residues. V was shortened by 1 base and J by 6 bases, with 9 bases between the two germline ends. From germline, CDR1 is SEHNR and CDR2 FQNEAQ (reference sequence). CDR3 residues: CASSLGSWDGYTF. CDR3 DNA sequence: TGTGCCAGCAGCTTAGGCAGCTGGGATGGCTACACCTTC.

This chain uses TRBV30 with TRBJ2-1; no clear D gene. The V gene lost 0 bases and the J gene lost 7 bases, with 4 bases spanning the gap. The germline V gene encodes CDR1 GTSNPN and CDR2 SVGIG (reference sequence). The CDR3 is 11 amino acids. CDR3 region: CAWSVRNEQFF. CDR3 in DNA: TGTGCCTGGAGTGTACGAAATGAGCAGTTCTTC.

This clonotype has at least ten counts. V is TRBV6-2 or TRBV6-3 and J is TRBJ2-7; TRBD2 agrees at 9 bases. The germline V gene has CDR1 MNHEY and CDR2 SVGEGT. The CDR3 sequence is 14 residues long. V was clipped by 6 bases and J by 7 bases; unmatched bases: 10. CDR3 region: CASSKLAGEEEQYF. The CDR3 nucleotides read TGTGCCAGCAGCAAATTAGCGGGAGAGGAAGAGCAGTACTTC.

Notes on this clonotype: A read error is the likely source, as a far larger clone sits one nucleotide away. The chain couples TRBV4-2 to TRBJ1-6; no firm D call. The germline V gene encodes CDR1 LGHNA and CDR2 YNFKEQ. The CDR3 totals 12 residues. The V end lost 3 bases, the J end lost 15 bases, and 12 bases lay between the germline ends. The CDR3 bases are TGTGCCAGCAGCCAGAGCGGCGAGGTCCTCCACTTT. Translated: CASSQSGEVLHF.

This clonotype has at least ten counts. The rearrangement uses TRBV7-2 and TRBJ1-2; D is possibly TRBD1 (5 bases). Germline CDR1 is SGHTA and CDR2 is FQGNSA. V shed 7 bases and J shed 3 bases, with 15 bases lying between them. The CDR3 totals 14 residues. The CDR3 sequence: CASIKDSYDYGYTF. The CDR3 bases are TGTGCCAGCATCAAAGACAGCTATGACTATGGCTACACCTTC. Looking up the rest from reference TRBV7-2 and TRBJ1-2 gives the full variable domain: GAGVSQSPSNKVTEKGKDVELRCDPISGHTALYWYRQSLGQGLEFLIYFQGNSAPDKSGLPSDRFSAERTGGSVSTLTIQRTQQEDSAVYLCASIKDSYDYGYTFGSGTRLTVV.

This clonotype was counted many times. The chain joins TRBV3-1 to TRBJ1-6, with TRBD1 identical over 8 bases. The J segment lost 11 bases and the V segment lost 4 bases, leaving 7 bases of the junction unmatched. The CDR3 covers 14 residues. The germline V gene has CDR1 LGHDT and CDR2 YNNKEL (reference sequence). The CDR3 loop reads CASSPVGQGTPLHF. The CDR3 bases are TGTGCCAGCAGCCCAGTAGGACAGGGAACACCCCTCCACTTT.